These 8 T cell receptor beta chains were sequenced from one sample in a study of tumor-infiltrating lymphocytes in primary liver carcinoma. The authors made TCR beta cDNA from roughly 480 ng total RNA with a constant-region primer. ARM-PCR was slightly modified, and three nested multiplex PCR rounds with it gave rise to the TCR beta libraries. The first two PCR rounds used TRBV1-TRBV30 forward primers with a C-beta reverse primer, approximately 11 cycles each. TCRdb recomputed calls from the multiplex PCR reads with MiXCR, one row per CDR3 protein. The profile shows 70,000 to 95,000 distinct CDR3 sequences, more than 60% of them singletons. From unsorted bulk tissue weighing roughly 17-32 mg, DNA and RNA were co-extracted. Sequenced material: liver tumor tissue from sampling region 4. Subset meaning: tumor region T4, right-lateral pole. The receptors here all came from a man aged 40-49 years with primary liver carcinoma and hepatitis B virus infection.

V is TRBV20-1 and J is TRBJ1-4; possible D gene TRBD1, 5 bases. The CDR3 length is 13 residues. V lost 2 bases to trimming and J lost 8 bases, with 12 bases between them. Germline V gene data show CDR1 as DFQATT and CDR2 as SNEGSKA (reference sequence). The CDR3 sequence: CSARKAGLEKLFF. The DNA of the CDR3 is TGCAGTGCTAGAAAGGCAGGGCTCGAAAAACTGTTTTTT.

The CDR3 DNA is TGTGCCGGCGGCCCACAAAGGGGGCAACCTTACGAGCAGTACTTC. This sequence encodes CAGGPQRGQPYEQYF. The genes are TRBV28 and TRBJ2-7; TRBD1 matches at 7 bases. Trimming cost V 11 bases and J 4 bases; bases outside gene matches: 17. This CDR3 is built from 15 residues. From germline, CDR1 is MDHEN and CDR2 SYDVKM.

As for this clonotype: The junction departs from germline at one end; a sequencing error may be responsible. J is TRBJ2-7 and V is TRBV12-3 or TRBV12-4; the D is unclear. The CDR3 totals 14 residues. CDR3 nucleotide sequence: TGTGCCAGCCGCCCTACGGGTGTAGCAGGCAAGCAGTATTTC. As protein: CASRPTGVAGKQYF.

This clonotype qualifies as medium-sized. V and J are TRBV12-3 or TRBV12-4 and TRBJ2-7, with D possibly called TRBD1 or TRBD2 (6 bases each). The CDR3 covers 15 residues. V was pared by 6 bases and J by 3 bases, with 18 bases between. CDR3 sequence reads: CASRPRGGGNYEQYF. CDR3 coding DNA: TGTGCCAGCAGGCCACGAGGAGGGGGGAACTACGAGCAGTACTTC.

This clonotype was found a few times. This likely comes from a read error, as the CDR3 has no conserved phenylalanine or tryptophan at its end. The gene calls are TRBV19 and TRBJ2-7; TRBD2 might be the D (5 bases). This CDR3 region has 15 residues. Per germline, CDR1 LNHDA and CDR2 SQIVND (reference sequence). The CDR3 protein is CASSIGDYLSYEQYL. DNA for the CDR3: TGTGCCAGTAGCATAGGCGACTATCTCTCCTACGAGCAGTACCTC.

In the case of this clonotype: At one of its ends the junction is not consistent with the germline gene, which may arise from a read error. This chain links TRBV6-5 with TRBJ2-3; either TRBD1 or TRBD2 may supply D (6 bases each). The V gene's germline CDR1 is MNHEY and CDR2 SVGAGI. The CDR3 is made up of 14 amino acids. CDR3 sequence (DNA): TGTGCCAGCAGGCCCCCCAGGGGAGGCAATACGCAGTGTTTT. Its protein is CASRPPRGGNTQCF.

With respect to this clonotype: One junction end does not reproduce the germline sequence, and a read error may be involved. J is TRBJ2-5 and V is TRBV29-1; 7 positions match TRBD2. The CDR3 is made up of 16 amino acids. Germline V CDR1 and CDR2: SQVTM, ANQGSEA. In nucleotides, the CDR3 is TGCTGCGTTGGGACTACCATGGACGAATCGGAAGAGACCCAGTACTTC. Protein sequence: CCVGTTMDESEETQYF.

This clonotype occurred many times. V is TRBV7-9 and J is TRBJ1-1, with a weak D call TRBD1 (6 bases). The CDR3 has 15 residues. CDR1 is SEHNR, CDR2 FQNEAQ, per germline (reference sequence). The V end was cut by 5 bases, the J end by 3 bases, with 16 bases between. CDR3 residues: CASSGTGRRDTEAFF. The CDR3 DNA follows: TGTGCCAGCAGCGGAACAGGGAGACGCGACACTGAAGCTTTCTTT. Full variable domain (missing parts from reference TRBV7-9 and TRBJ1-1): DTGVSQNPRHKITKRGQNVTFRCDPISEHNRLYWYRQTLGQGPEFLTYFQNEAQLEKSRLLSDRFSAERPKGSFSTLEIQRTEQGDSAMYLCASSGTGRRDTEAFFGQGTRLTVV.